Listed here are 27 T cell receptor beta chains from one sample, sequenced in a study of identical twins. TCRdb re-analysed the 5' RACE reads in MiXCR, keeping a single row per CDR3 protein. The table has around 470,000 distinct CDR3 sequences, more than 13% seen once. The same sample was also used in a study of yellow fever vaccine responses in identical twins.

The sample consisted of CD4+ T cells sorted from blood. The receptors derive from a woman between 18 and 30 years old in good health.

This chain joins TRBV24-1 and TRBJ2-1, with 10 bases identical to TRBD2. This CDR3 has 18 amino acids. Germline V CDR1 and CDR2: KGHDR, SFDVKD. Trimming removed 5 bases from V and 10 bases from J; junction bases left unmatched: 19. CDR3 nucleotides: TGTGCCACCAGTGGGGCTAGCGGGGGTTCTATGGAGCTCGCGGAGCAGTTCTTC. Translating gives CATSGASGGSMELAEQFF.

The chain employs TRBV5-1 and TRBJ1-2; TRBD1 is a possible D gene (6 bases). The CDR3 runs 15 residues. V was trimmed by 0 bases and J by 8 bases, leaving 17 bases between them. Germline V CDR1 and CDR2: SGHRS, YFSETQ. The CDR3 reads CASSLAQGRAQGYTF. CDR3 DNA sequence: TGCGCCAGCAGCTTGGCACAGGGTAGAGCACAAGGCTACACCTTC.

There are many counts of this clonotype. The chain is built from TRBV11-2 and TRBJ2-5; tentative D call: TRBD2 (6 bases). The V gene lost 1 base and the J gene lost 2 bases, with 26 bases spanning the gap. This CDR3 comprises 20 residues. Germline V gene data show CDR1 as SGHAT and CDR2 as FQNNGV. CDR3 sequence (DNA): TGTGCCAGCAGCTTAGGCGTGTTGGCAGGGCAGGGAGGCGCTCAAGAGACCCAGTACTTC. Residues: CASSLGVLAGQGGAQETQYF.

In its sample, this clonotype was seen a few times. J is TRBJ2-3 and V is TRBV20-1; D possibly uses TRBD1 or TRBD2 (5 bases each). The germline V and J ends were trimmed by 7 bases and 7 bases, with 18 bases remaining between them. Per the germline V gene, CDR1 is DFQATT and CDR2 is SNEGSKA (reference sequence). This CDR3 has 13 amino acids. CDR3 protein: CSGGYSLGNTQYF. CDR3 coding DNA: TGCAGTGGGGGGTATAGTCTTGGGAATACGCAGTATTTT.

The table lists this clonotype with a few counts. The chain carries TRBV20-1 and TRBJ2-1; TRBD1 aligns across 10 bases. The V gene's germline CDR1 is DFQATT and CDR2 SNEGSKA (reference sequence). The ends lost 3 bases at V and 8 bases at J; junction bases unmatched: 13. This CDR3 is built from 16 residues. The chain's CDR3 is CSARLAGTGALYEQFF. CDR3 nucleotide sequence: TGCAGTGCTAGGTTGGCCGGGACAGGGGCCTTGTATGAGCAGTTCTTC.

The V gene is TRBV28, the J gene TRBJ2-7, with TRBD2 matching 8 bases. The CDR3 loop spans 15 amino acids. With V trimmed by 4 bases and J by 4 bases, 9 bases remained unmatched. Germline V lookup: CDR1 MDHEN, CDR2 SYDVKM. CDR3 bases: TGTGCCAGCAGTTCTCACGAAAGCGGGAGATACGAGCAGTACTTC. Residues: CASSSHESGRYEQYF.

This clonotype turned up a few times. The V gene is TRBV20-1, the J gene TRBJ2-1, with D possibly being TRBD2 (7 bases). Per the germline V gene, CDR1 is DFQATT and CDR2 is SNEGSKA (reference sequence). V was pared by 6 bases and J by 7 bases, with 16 bases between. CDR3 length equals 13 residues. In DNA, the CDR3 is TGCAGTGCGAACCGGAGGGGGGGGAATGAGCAGTTCTTC. Protein: CSANRRGGNEQFF.

The gene calls are TRBV7-2 and TRBJ2-1; TRBD1 is a possible D gene (6 bases). V was shortened by 5 bases and J by 8 bases, with 22 bases between the two germline ends. Germline V CDR1 and CDR2: SGHTA, FQGNSA. The CDR3 extends over 16 amino acids. CDR3 sequence: CASSLPGQRGFDEQFF. CDR3 nucleotides: TGTGCCAGCAGCCTACCTGGACAGAGAGGATTCGATGAGCAGTTCTTC.

This clonotype was seen only a few times. For the CDR3, the DNA is TGCAGTGCACCGACAGGGCGGGACACTGAAGCTTTCTTT. Protein: CSAPTGRDTEAFF. The genes are TRBV20-1 and TRBJ1-1, with 7 nucleotides matching TRBD1. The CDR3 has 13 residues. The germline CDR1 and CDR2 sequences are DFQATT and SNEGSKA (reference sequence). V gave up 6 bases and J gave up 3 bases; unmatched junction bases: 7.

There are a few counts of this clonotype. The chain is built from TRBV30 and TRBJ1-5; a weak D match, TRBD1 (5 bases). There are 13 residues in the CDR3. Germline CDR1 reads GTSNPN; CDR2 reads SVGIG (reference sequence). V gave up 0 bases and J gave up 2 bases, with 5 bases separating them. The CDR3 is CAWSVQGNQPQHF. The CDR3 DNA reads as TGTGCCTGGAGTGTACAGGGCAATCAGCCCCAGCATTTT.

On this clonotype: A read error is possible here, since a much larger clone lies one base away. The CDR3 nucleotides read TGTGCCAGCAGAGGGGACGGGCAGGGTGGCTACACCTTC. Residues: CASRGDGQGGYTF. The chain carries TRBV12-3 or TRBV12-4 and TRBJ1-2, with D tentatively TRBD1 (5 bases). Between the trimmed V and J ends, which lost 6 bases and 7 bases, there was a span of 15 bases. This CDR3 spans 13 amino acids.

The chain employs TRBV5-1 and TRBJ2-6; tentatively, D is TRBD1 (5 bases). Trimming cost V 1 base and J 0 bases, with 11 bases left between them. Germline CDR1 is SGHRS and CDR2 is YFSETQ. The CDR3 length is 17 residues. The CDR3 nucleotides are TGCGCCAGCAGCTTGAGGACATCTGGCTCTGGGGCCAACGTCCTGACTTTC. Protein: CASSLRTSGSGANVLTF.

The V gene is TRBV11-1, the J gene TRBJ2-5, with TRBD1 identical over 10 bases. V was clipped by 5 bases and J by 4 bases; unmatched bases: 4. The CDR3 consists of 14 residues. In germline, CDR1 is SGHAT, CDR2 FQDESV (reference sequence). CDR3 in DNA: TGTGCCAGCAGCAGGGACAGGGGCCCAGAGACCCAGTACTTC. This gives the protein CASSRDRGPETQYF. The whole variable domain, filled in from reference TRBV11-1 and TRBJ2-5, reads EAEVAQSPRYKITEKSQAVAFWCDPISGHATLYWYRQILGQGPELLVQFQDESVVDDSQLPKDRFSAERLKGVDSTLKIQPAELGDSAMYLCASSRDRGPETQYFGPGTRLLVL.

This clonotype has a count of ten or more. The chain recombines TRBV10-3 with TRBJ2-1; D uncertain. The germline gives CDR1 ENHRY, CDR2 SYGVKD. Deletions cut 6 bases from V and 7 bases from J, with 10 bases between. This CDR3 has 12 amino acids. The CDR3 sequence: CAIRVGENEQFF. The CDR3 nucleotides read TGTGCCATCAGGGTCGGAGAGAATGAGCAGTTCTTC.

The J gene is TRBJ2-7, the V gene TRBV7-6; perhaps TRBD1 as D (6 bases). Germline CDR1 is SGHVS and CDR2 is FNYEAQ. The CDR3 contains 18 residues. Trimming took 0 bases from V and 3 from J, leaving 21 bases between them. In DNA form, the CDR3 reads TGTGCCAGCAGCTTAGCCCCCCCGGGTGGGTCAGGGGACTACGAGCAGTACTTC. Translated: CASSLAPPGGSGDYEQYF.

This clonotype was seen a handful of times. V and J are TRBV28 and TRBJ2-3; D might be TRBD1 (6 bases). V was pared by 5 bases and J by 4 bases, with 16 bases between. Germline V gene lookup returns CDR1 MDHEN and CDR2 SYDVKM. The CDR3 is 15 amino acids. CDR3 bases: TGTGCCAGCAGTCGTACAGGGTTCGACGCAGATACGCAGTATTTT. Amino acids: CASSRTGFDADTQYF. Looking up the rest from reference TRBV28 and TRBJ2-3 gives the full variable domain: DVKVTQSSRYLVKRTGEKVFLECVQDMDHENMFWYRQDPGLGLRLIYFSYDVKMKEKGDIPEGYSVSREKKERFSLILESASTNQTSMYLCASSRTGFDADTQYFGPGTRLTVL.

This clonotype showed up many times. The genes are TRBV6-1 and TRBJ1-2; TRBD1 might be the D (6 bases). In germline, CDR1 is MNHNS, CDR2 SASEGT. The germline V and J ends were trimmed by 5 bases and 5 bases, with 12 bases remaining between them. This CDR3 has 13 residues. CDR3 sequence (DNA): TGTGCCAGCAGTACACAGGGCGGGTATGGCTACACCTTC. Residues: CASSTQGGYGYTF.

V is TRBV11-2 and J is TRBJ2-7; maybe TRBD1 (6 bases). Trimming pared 4 bases from V and 0 bases from J, leaving 10 bases between. Looked up from germline, CDR1 is SGHAT and CDR2 is FQNNGV. This CDR3 is 14 amino acids long. CDR3 residues: CASSSGQFSYEQYF. The DNA of the CDR3 is TGTGCCAGCAGCTCCGGACAGTTCTCCTACGAGCAGTACTTC.

This clonotype was found once. The chain joins TRBV19 to TRBJ2-5; D call uncertain. Trimming cost V 0 bases and J 5 bases, with 7 bases left between them. Germline V lookup: CDR1 LNHDA, CDR2 SQIVND (reference sequence). The CDR3 contains 13 residues. This CDR3 reads CASSIDLEETQYF. CDR3 nucleotides: TGTGCCAGTAGTATAGACCTAGAGGAGACCCAGTACTTC.

This clonotype was seen more than once but under ten times. The rearrangement joins TRBV7-2 to TRBJ2-1; 8 bases are shared with TRBD2. The CDR3 is 17 residues long. Germline CDR1 and CDR2: SGHTA and FQGNSA. V shed 4 bases and J 9 bases; nucleotides not matched to a gene: 17. The DNA of the CDR3 is TGTGCCAGCAGCTCACCGTTAGCGGGAACTCAACAGGGTGAGCAGTTCTTC. Its translation: CASSSPLAGTQQGEQFF.

Only a few counts were recorded for this clonotype. The chain couples TRBV7-2 to TRBJ2-2; D not certain. The CDR3 sequence is 14 residues long. V lost 1 base, J lost 5 bases, and 8 bases lay in between. Germline loops: CDR1 SGHTA, CDR2 FQGNSA. This CDR3 reads CASSLVPFTGELFF. CDR3 sequence (DNA): TGTGCCAGCAGCTTAGTACCATTTACCGGGGAGCTGTTTTTT.

This sequence joins TRBV19 and TRBJ1-2; D not resolved. Per germline, CDR1 LNHDA and CDR2 SQIVND (reference sequence). V lost 5 bases and J lost 8, with 15 bases in between. There are 13 residues in the CDR3. The CDR3: CASSQTGLGGYTF. In DNA form, the CDR3 reads TGTGCCAGTAGTCAGACCGGTTTGGGCGGCTACACCTTC. The full variable domain, its missing parts supplied by reference TRBV19 and TRBJ1-2, is DGGITQSPKYLFRKEGQNVTLSCEQNLNHDAMYWYRQDPGQGLRLIYYSQIVNDFQKGDIAEGYSVSREKKESFPLTVTSAQKNPTAFYLCASSQTGLGGYTFGSGTRLTVV.

A few counts support this clonotype. The V gene is TRBV15, the J gene TRBJ2-7; 7 bases fit TRBD1. The CDR3 consists of 15 residues. The V gene's germline CDR1 is LNHNV and CDR2 YYDKDF (reference sequence). With 0 bases clipped from V and 3 bases from J, the junction kept 5 bases outside the gene matches. This CDR3 is CATSREATGIYEQYF. DNA for the CDR3: TGTGCCACCAGCAGAGAAGCGACAGGGATCTACGAGCAGTACTTC.

This clonotype was seen only a few times. The rearrangement links TRBV9 to TRBJ2-5; TRBD1 might be the D (6 bases). The CDR3 totals 15 residues. Germline V gives CDR1 SGDLS, CDR2 YYNGEE. V shed 4 bases and J shed 1 base, with 14 bases lying between them. The CDR3 nucleotides read TGTGCCAGCAGCAAGCAGACAGGTCCCCAAGAGACCCAGTACTTC. This translates into CASSKQTGPQETQYF. The whole variable domain, remainder taken from reference TRBV9 and TRBJ2-5, is DSGVTQTPKHLITATGQRVTLRCSPRSGDLSVYWYQQSLDQGLQFLIQYYNGEERAKGNILERFSAQQFPDLHSELNLSSLELGDSALYFCASSKQTGPQETQYFGPGTRLLVL.

This clonotype was recorded at least ten times. J is TRBJ2-2 and V is TRBV28; TRBD2 might be the D (6 bases). Germline V gene lookup returns CDR1 MDHEN and CDR2 SYDVKM. The CDR3 is 15 amino acids. Trimming stripped 6 bases from V and 0 bases from J, with 11 bases between. This CDR3 is CASSRGTSNTGELFF. The CDR3 nucleotides are TGTGCCAGCAGCAGAGGGACTTCGAACACCGGGGAGCTGTTTTTT.

The chain is built from TRBV10-2 and TRBJ2-1, with 11 bases identical to TRBD2. The length of the CDR3 is 15 residues. The germline gives CDR1 WSHSY, CDR2 SAAADI. V shed 3 bases and J 9 bases; nucleotides not matched to a gene: 7. The CDR3 here is CASSDNSGRAGEQFF. As DNA, the CDR3 is TGCGCCAGCAGTGACAATAGCGGGAGGGCCGGTGAGCAGTTCTTC.

This clonotype has just a few counts. The chain uses TRBV28 and TRBJ1-2; 7 bases are a match to TRBD1. This CDR3 is built from 13 residues. The trim removed 6 bases at V and 4 bases at J, leaving 5 bases unmatched. CDR1 and CDR2 from the germline V gene are MDHEN and SYDVKM. CDR3 bases: TGTGCCAGCAGGGGGGACAGCTTCTATGGCTACACCTTC. Protein product: CASRGDSFYGYTF.